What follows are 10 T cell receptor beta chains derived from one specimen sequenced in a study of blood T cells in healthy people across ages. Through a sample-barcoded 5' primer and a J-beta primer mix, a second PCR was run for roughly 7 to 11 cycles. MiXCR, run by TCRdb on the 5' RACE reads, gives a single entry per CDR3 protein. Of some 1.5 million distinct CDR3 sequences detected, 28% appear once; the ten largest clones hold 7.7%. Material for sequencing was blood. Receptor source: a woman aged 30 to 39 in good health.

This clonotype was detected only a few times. The CDR3 nucleotides read TGCGCCAGCAGTGAGTCGACTCAGGGGCGGCAGCCCCAGCATTTT. It encodes CASSESTQGRQPQHF. The chain couples TRBV10-2 to TRBJ1-5; D might be TRBD1 (6 bases). In germline, CDR1 is WSHSY, CDR2 SAAADI. Trimming took off 0 bases at V and 7 bases at J, with 13 bases between the two ends. The CDR3 runs to 15 residues.

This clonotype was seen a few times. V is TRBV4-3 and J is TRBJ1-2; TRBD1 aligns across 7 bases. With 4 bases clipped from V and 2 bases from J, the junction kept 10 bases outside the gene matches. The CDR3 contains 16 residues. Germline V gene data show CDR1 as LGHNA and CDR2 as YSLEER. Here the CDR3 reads CASSPQGGGQNYGYTF. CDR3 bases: TGCGCCAGCAGCCCCCAGGGGGGCGGGCAAAACTATGGCTACACCTTC.

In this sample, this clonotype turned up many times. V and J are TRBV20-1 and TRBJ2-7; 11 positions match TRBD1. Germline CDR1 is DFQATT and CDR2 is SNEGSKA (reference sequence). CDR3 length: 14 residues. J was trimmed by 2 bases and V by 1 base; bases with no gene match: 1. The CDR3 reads CSARGGQGAYEQYF. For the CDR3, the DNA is TGCAGTGCTAGAGGGGGACAGGGGGCCTACGAGCAGTACTTC.

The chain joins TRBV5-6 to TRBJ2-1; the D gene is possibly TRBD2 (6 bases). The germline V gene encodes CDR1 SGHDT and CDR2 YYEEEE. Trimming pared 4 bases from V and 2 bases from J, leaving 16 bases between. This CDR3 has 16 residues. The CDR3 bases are TGTGCCAGCAGCCCGGCTCTTGGGGAGGCCTACAATGAGCAGTTCTTC. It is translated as CASSPALGEAYNEQFF.

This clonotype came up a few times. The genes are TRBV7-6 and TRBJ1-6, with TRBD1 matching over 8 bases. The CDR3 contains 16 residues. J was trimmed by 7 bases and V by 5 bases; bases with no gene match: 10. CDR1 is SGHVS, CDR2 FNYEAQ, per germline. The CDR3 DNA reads TGTGCCAGCAGCCCCGACGTGGACAGGGAGAATTCACCCCTCCACTTT. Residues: CASSPDVDRENSPLHF.

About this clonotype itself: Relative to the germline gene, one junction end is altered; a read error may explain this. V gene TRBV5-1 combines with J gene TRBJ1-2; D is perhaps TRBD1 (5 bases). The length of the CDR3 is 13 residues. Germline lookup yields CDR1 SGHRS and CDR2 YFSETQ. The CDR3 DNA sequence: TGCGCCAGCAGCTCTGGAGGGCGGAGGGGCTACATCTTC. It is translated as CASSSGGRRGYIF.

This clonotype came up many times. CDR3 sequence: CASSQGNTYEQYF. The CDR3 nucleotides are TGTGCCAGCAGTCAAGGGAATACCTACGAGCAGTACTTC. This sequence joins TRBV6-5 and TRBJ2-7; D is uncertain. V lost 5 bases and J 2 bases, leaving 10 bases between the germline ends. CDR1 is MNHEY and CDR2 is SVGAGI in the germline V gene. The CDR3 is made up of 13 amino acids.

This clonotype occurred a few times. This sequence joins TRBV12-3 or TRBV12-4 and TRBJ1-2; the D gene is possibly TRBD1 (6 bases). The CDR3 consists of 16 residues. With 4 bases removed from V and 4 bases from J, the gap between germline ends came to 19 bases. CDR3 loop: CASSSSPGGLGYGYTF. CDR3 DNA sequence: TGTGCCAGCAGTTCCTCCCCGGGGGGGCTGGGCTATGGCTACACCTTC.

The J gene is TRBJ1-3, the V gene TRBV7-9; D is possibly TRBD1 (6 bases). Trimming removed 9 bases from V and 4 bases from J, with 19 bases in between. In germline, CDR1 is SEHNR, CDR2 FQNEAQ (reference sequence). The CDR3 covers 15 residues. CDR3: CASSDRTASGNTIYF. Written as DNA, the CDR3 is TGTGCCAGTAGCGATCGGACAGCCTCGGGAAACACCATATATTTT.

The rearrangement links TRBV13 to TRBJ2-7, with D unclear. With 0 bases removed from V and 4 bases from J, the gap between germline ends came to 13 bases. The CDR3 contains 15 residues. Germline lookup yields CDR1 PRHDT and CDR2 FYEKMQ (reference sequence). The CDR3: CASSLGTTKSYEQYF. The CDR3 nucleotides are TGTGCCAGCAGCTTAGGCACGACAAAAAGTTACGAGCAGTACTTC. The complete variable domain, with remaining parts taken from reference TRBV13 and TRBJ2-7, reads AAGVIQSPRHLIKEKRETATLKCYPIPRHDTVYWYQQGPGQDPQFLISFYEKMQSDKGSIPDRFSAQQFSDYHSELNMSSLELGDSALYFCASSLGTTKSYEQYFGPGTRLTVT.